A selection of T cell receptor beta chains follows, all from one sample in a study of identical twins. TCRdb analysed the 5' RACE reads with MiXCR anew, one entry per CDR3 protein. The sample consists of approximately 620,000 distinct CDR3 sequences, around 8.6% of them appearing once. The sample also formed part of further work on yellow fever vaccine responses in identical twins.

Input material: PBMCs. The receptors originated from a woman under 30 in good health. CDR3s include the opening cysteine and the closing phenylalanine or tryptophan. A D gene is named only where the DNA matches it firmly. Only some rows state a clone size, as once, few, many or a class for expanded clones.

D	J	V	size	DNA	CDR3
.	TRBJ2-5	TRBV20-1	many	TGCAGTGCTAGTGTAGGGGCTCAAGAGACCCAGTACTTC	CSASVGAQETQYF
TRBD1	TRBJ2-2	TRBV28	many	TGTGCCAGCGGAACGGGTGGGACAGGGGATTTTCACGGGGAGCTGTTTTTT	CASGTGGTGDFHGELFF
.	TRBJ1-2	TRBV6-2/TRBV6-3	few	TGTGCCAGCAGTTACCTCGCCACGGTTGACTATGGCTACACCTTC	CASSYLATVDYGYTF
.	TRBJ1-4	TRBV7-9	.	TGTGCCAGCAGCTTAGCAGGGAGTGGCGAAAAACTGTTTTTT	CASSLAGSGEKLFF
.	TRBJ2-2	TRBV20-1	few	TGCAGTGCTCGGCGGAACACCGGGGAGCTGTTTTTT	CSARRNTGELFF
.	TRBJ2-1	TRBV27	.	TGTGCCAGCAGTTCCCGGGACTCACTTTCGAATGAGCAGTTCTTC	CASSSRDSLSNEQFF
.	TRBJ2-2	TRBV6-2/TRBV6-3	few	TGTGCCAGCAGTTACTCCCCCTCCGGGGAGCTGTTTTTT	CASSYSPSGELFF
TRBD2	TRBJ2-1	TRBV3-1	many	TGTGCCAGCAGTCATAGCGGGAGCTCCTACAATGAGCAGTTCTTC	CASSHSGSSYNEQFF
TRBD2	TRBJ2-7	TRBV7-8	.	TGTGCCAGCAGCCCCTCCCCCTCGGGAGGGCTTACCGAGCAGTACTTC	CASSPSPSGGLTEQYF
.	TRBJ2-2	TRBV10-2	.	TGCGCCAGCAGTGAGTCTGGACTCCCATCTGAGCTGTTTTTT	CASSESGLPSELFF
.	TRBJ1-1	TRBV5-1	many	TGCGCCAGCAGCTTTGGACCCCCCAAGAACACTGAAGCTTTCTTT	CASSFGPPKNTEAFF
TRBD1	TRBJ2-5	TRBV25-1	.	TGTGCCAGCAGGGCCCCTTCCGGCACAGGGGACACCCAGTACTTC	CASRAPSGTGDTQYF
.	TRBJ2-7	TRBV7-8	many	TGTGCCAGCAGCTTAGCGCTGGCGGACTACGAGCAGTACTTC	CASSLALADYEQYF
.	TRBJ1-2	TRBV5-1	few	TGCGCCAGCAGCTTGGGGGCCGGGATTGACTATGGCTACACCTTC	CASSLGAGIDYGYTF
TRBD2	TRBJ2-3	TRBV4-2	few	TGTGCCAGCAGCCAAGAGGGGACTAGCGGGGGGGCTGTCGCAGATACGCAGTATTTT	CASSQEGTSGGAVADTQYF
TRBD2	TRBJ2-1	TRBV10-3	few	TGTGCCATCAGTGACGTAGCGGGAGCCTACAATGAGCAGTTCTTC	CAISDVAGAYNEQFF
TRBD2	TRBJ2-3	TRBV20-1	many	TGCAGTGCCTTTCGAGCGGGAGACGCAGATACGCAGTATTTT	CSAFRAGDADTQYF
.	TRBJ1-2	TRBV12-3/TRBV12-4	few	TGTGCCAGCACCAGCCCCGGGAACTATGGCTACACCTTC	CASTSPGNYGYTF
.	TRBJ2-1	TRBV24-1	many	TGTGCCACCAGTGATCAAGACAGGACGGGTTTTGGTGAGCAGTTCTTC	CATSDQDRTGFGEQFF
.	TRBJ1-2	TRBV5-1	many	TGCGCCAGCAGCTTCTACAGGGAAGGTGGCTACACCTTC	CASSFYREGGYTF
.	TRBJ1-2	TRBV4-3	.	TGCGCCAGCAGCCAAGTCGATCGGGGCTACACCTTC	CASSQVDRGYTF
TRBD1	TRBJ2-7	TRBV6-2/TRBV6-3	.	TGTGCCAGCAGTCGACAGGGGTTCTCCTACGAGCAGTACTTC	CASSRQGFSYEQYF
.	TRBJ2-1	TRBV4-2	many	TGTGCCAGCAGCAAAACCTCGACTAGGGGGGATGAGCAGTTCTTC	CASSKTSTRGDEQFF
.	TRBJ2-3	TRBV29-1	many	TGCAGCGTTGAAGGGACCGCGAGCACAGATACGCAGTATTTT	CSVEGTASTDTQYF
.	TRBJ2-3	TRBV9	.	TGTGCCAGCAGCGTAGGGCCAGAGACAGATACGCAGTATTTT	CASSVGPETDTQYF
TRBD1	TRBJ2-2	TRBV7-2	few	TGTGCCAGCAGCCCCCCGGACAGGGTAACTGGGGAGCTGTTTTTT	CASSPPDRVTGELFF
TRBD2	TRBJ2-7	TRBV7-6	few	TGTGCCAGCAGCCCTAGTTATAGTGGGAGGGAATACGAGCAGTACTTC	CASSPSYSGREYEQYF
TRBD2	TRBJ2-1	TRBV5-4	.	TGTGCCAGCAGCTTGGGCGGACTAGCGGGAGGCTCCTACAATGAGCAGTTCTTC	CASSLGGLAGGSYNEQFF
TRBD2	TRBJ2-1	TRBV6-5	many	TGTGCCAGCAGTTTGGCTAGCGGGGGGGCCAATGAGCAGTTCTTC	CASSLASGGANEQFF
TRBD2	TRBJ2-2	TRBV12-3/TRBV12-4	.	TGTGCCTTCAGTTCCCTTCAGGGACTAGCGGGACTCACCGGGGAGCTGTTTTTT	CAFSSLQGLAGLTGELFF
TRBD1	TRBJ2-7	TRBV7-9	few	TGTGCCAGCAGCCGACAGGGGGCGGAAGCCTACGAGCAGTACTTC	CASSRQGAEAYEQYF
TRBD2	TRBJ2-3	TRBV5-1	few	TGCGCCAGCAGCTTGGATAGTGCGGGGGGGCGAGCAGATACGCAGTATTTT	CASSLDSAGGRADTQYF
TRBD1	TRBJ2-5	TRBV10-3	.	TGTGCCATCAGGACAGAGACAGGGATGGGCCAAGAGACCCAGTACTTC	CAIRTETGMGQETQYF
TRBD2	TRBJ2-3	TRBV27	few	TGTGCCAGCAGCCGGAGCGGGGGGCGGGGCACAGATACGCAGTATTTT	CASSRSGGRGTDTQYF
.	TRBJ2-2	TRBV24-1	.	TGTGCCACCAGTGGGGATATGGGCACCGGGGAGCTGTTTTTT	CATSGDMGTGELFF
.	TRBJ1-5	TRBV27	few	TGTGCCAGCAGTCTTGACAGGTATAGCAATCAGCCCCAGCATTTT	CASSLDRYSNQPQHF
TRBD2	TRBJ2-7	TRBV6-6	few	TGTGCCAGCAACGGGAGGGGAGAGCAGTACTTC	CASNGRGEQYF
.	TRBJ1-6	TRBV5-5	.	TGTGCCAGCAGCTGGGAACAGAGCCCAATTAATTCACCCCTCCACTTT	CASSWEQSPINSPLHF
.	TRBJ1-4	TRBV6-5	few	TGTGCCAGCAGTAACAACAGGGATAGGGGGATCGGAAAACTGTTTTTT	CASSNNRDRGIGKLFF
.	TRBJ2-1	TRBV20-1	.	TGCAGTGCTAGAGATTGGAGCGGGACAGCGAATGAGCAGTTCTTC	CSARDWSGTANEQFF